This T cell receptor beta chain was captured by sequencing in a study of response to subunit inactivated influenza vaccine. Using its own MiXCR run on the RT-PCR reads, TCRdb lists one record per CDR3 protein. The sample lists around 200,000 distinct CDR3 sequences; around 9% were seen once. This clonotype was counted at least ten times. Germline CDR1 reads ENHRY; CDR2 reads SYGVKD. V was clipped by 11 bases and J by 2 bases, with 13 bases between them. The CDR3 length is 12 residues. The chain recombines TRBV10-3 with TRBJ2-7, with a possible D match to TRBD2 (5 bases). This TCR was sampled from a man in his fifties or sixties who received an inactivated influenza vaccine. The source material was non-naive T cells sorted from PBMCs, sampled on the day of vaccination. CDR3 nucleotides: TGTGCCGTCTCGGACTCAGCCTACGAGCAGTACTTC. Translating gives CAVSDSAYEQYF.